This T cell receptor beta chain appears in the sequencing data of a study of shared clonotypes between healthy human individuals. The CDR3 length is 16 residues. Germline V gene sequence: CDR1 KGHSH, CDR2 LQKENI. V lost 4 bases and J lost 5; bases outside the gene matches: 9. Clones were read by immunoSEQ multiplex PCR, and TCRdb kept only the in-frame ones, dropping some. The sample lists 450,000 to 500,000 clones, 76% seen once, with 10% to 15% in the top ten. Material: PBMCs. The rearrangement links TRBV18 to TRBJ2-5; 11 positions agree with TRBD2. The TCR was taken from a woman aged 40 to 50 in good health. Some clones in this sample may be carry-over from other donors' samples. This CDR3 reads CASSLAASGRSETQYF. The CDR3 nucleotides are TGTGCCAGCTCACTAGCGGCTAGCGGGAGGTCGGAGACCCAGTACTTC.